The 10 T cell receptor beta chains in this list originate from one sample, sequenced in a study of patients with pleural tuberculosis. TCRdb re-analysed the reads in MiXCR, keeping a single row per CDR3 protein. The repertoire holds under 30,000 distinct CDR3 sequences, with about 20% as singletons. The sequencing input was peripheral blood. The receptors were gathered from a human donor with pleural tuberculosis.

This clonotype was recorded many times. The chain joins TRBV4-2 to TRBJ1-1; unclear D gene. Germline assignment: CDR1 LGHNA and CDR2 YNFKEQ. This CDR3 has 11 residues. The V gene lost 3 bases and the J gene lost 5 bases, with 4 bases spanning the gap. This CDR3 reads CASSQRTEAFF. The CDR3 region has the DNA TGTGCCAGCAGCCAGAGGACTGAAGCTTTCTTT.

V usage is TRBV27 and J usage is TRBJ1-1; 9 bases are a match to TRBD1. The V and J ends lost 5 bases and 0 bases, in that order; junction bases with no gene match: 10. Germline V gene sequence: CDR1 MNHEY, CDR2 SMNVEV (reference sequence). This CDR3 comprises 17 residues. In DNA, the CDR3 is TGTGCCAGCAGTCACGGGACAGGGACGAATATGAACACTGAAGCTTTCTTT. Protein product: CASSHGTGTNMNTEAFF.

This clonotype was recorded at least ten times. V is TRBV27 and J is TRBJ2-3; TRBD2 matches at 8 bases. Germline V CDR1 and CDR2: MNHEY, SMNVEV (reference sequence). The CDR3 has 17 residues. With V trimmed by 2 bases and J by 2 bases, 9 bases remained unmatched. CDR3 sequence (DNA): TGTGCCAGCAGTTTAGGCTTCGCGGGGGGTATCACAGATACGCAGTATTTT. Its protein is CASSLGFAGGITDTQYF.

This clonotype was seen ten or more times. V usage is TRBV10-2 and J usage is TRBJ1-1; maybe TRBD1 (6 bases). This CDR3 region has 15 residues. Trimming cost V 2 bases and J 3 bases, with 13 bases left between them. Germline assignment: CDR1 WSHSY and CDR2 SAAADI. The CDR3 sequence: CASSEPGGGHTEAFF. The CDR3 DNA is TGCGCCAGCAGTGAGCCGGGGGGGGGGCACACTGAAGCTTTCTTT.

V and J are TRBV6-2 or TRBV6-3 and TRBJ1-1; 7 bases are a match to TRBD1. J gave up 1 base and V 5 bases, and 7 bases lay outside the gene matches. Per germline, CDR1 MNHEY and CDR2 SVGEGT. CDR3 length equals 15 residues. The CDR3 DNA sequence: TGTGCCAGCAGTGGAGTGGGGACAGCGAACACTGAAGCTTTCTTT. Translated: CASSGVGTANTEAFF.

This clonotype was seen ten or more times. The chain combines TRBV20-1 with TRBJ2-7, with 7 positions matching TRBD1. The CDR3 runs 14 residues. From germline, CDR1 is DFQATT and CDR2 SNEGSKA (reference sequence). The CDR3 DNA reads TGCAGCCCGGGACAGTTATCAAACAGACGGGAGCAGTACTTC. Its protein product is CSPGQLSNRREQYF.

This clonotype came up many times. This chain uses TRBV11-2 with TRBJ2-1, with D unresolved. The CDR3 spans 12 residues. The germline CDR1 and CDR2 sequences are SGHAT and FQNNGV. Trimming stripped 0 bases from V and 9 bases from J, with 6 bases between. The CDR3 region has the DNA TGTGCCAGCAGCTTAGAAATCAGTGAGCAGTTCTTC. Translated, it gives CASSLEISEQFF.

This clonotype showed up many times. CDR3 DNA sequence: TGTGCCAGCAGAGAAAGCGGGAGTGTCTACGAGCAGTACTTC. Protein sequence: CASRESGSVYEQYF. The V call is TRBV28, the J call TRBJ2-7; the match to TRBD2 covers 8 bases. After removal of 6 bases from V and 3 bases from J, the junction contained 7 bases not matched to a gene. Per germline, CDR1 MDHEN and CDR2 SYDVKM. The CDR3 length is 14 residues.

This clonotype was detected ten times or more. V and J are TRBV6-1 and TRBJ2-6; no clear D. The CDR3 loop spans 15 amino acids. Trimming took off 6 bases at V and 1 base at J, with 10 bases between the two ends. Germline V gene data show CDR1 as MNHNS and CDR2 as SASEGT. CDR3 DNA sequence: TGTGCCAGCAGCCAAAGCACTTCTGGGGCCAACGTCCTGACTTTC. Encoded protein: CASSQSTSGANVLTF.

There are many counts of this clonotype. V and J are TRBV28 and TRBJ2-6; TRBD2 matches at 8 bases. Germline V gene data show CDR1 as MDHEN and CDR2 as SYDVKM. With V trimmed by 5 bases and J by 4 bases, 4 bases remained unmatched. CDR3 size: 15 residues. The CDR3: CASSPGGQGANVLTF. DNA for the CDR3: TGTGCCAGCAGTCCGGGGGGGCAAGGGGCCAACGTCCTGACTTTC.